Listed here are 32 T cell receptor beta chains from one sample, sequenced in a study of cytomegalovirus exposure and HLA in healthy donors. Primers: 60 Vbeta forward and 13 Jbeta reverse. Data came from immunoSEQ multiplex PCR; TCRdb stores just in-frame clones and leaves some out. Seen here are 150,000 to 200,000 clones, 87% observed once, and the top ten hold around 1%. Sample: PBMCs. The source is a boy under 10 years old in good health and CMV-seronegative.

In DNA, the CDR3 is TGTGCCAGCAGCCACCCACAGGGGGTCAGGGAGACCCAGTACTTC. The encoded protein is CASSHPQGVRETQYF. This chain links TRBV5-6 with TRBJ2-5; TRBD1 matches 8 bases. This CDR3 contains 15 residues. Germline CDR1 is SGHDT and CDR2 is YYEEEE. The V gene end was trimmed by 4 bases and the J gene end by 5 bases; junction bases not matched to a gene: 10.

This clone has a handful of counts. This chain connects TRBV10-3 to TRBJ1-1; possibly TRBD1 for D (6 bases). CDR1 ENHRY and CDR2 SYGVKD come from the germline V gene. Trimming left V 10 bases short and J 1 base short, with 10 bases between. CDR3 length equals 12 residues. CDR3 bases: TGTGCCACGAACAGGGAGAACACTGAAGCTTTCTTT. The encoded protein is CATNRENTEAFF.

The rearrangement links TRBV9 to TRBJ2-7; 8 bases agree with TRBD2. This CDR3 has 16 amino acids. The V gene end was trimmed by 4 bases and the J gene end by 0 bases; junction bases not matched to a gene: 9. From germline, CDR1 is SGDLS and CDR2 YYNGEE. The CDR3: CASSPPGLAGSYEQYF. DNA for the CDR3: TGTGCCAGCAGCCCCCCGGGGCTAGCGGGCTCCTACGAGCAGTACTTC.

This sequence joins TRBV30 and TRBJ2-1; TRBD2 agrees at 9 bases. Unmatched junction bases numbered 10, after V lost 2 bases and J lost 8 bases. Looked up from germline, CDR1 is GTSNPN and CDR2 is SVGIG (reference sequence). CDR3 length: 15 amino acids. The CDR3 region has the DNA TGTGCCTGGAGTAATGGTCTAGCGGGGTTACATGAGCAGTTCTTC. It is translated as CAWSNGLAGLHEQFF.

V usage is TRBV9 and J usage is TRBJ2-7; the D gene is possibly TRBD1 (5 bases). This CDR3 has 15 residues. Trimming took off 4 bases at V and 4 bases at J, with 18 bases between the two ends. Germline CDR1 is SGDLS and CDR2 is YYNGEE. The CDR3 loop is CASSKAAGPGYEQYF. CDR3 bases: TGTGCCAGCAGCAAGGCGGCAGGGCCGGGTTACGAGCAGTACTTC.

The chain joins TRBV7-2 to TRBJ2-1; TRBD1 is a possible D gene (6 bases). Trimming cost V 5 bases and J 7 bases, with 18 bases left between them. The CDR3 length is 15 residues. The germline gives CDR1 SGHTA, CDR2 FQGNSA. As DNA, the CDR3 is TGTGCCAGCAGCCCACAGGGTTCTGAAGGGAATGAGCAGTTCTTC. It codes for CASSPQGSEGNEQFF. Supplemented by reference TRBV7-2 and TRBJ2-1, the full variable domain reads GAGVSQSPSNKVTEKGKDVELRCDPISGHTALYWYRQSLGQGLEFLIYFQGNSAPDKSGLPSDRFSAERTGGSVSTLTIQRTQQEDSAVYLCASSPQGSEGNEQFFGPGTRLTVL.

This clone occurred once. The CDR3 region is CASTHGGGLTGELFF. The CDR3 coding sequence is TGTGCCAGCACCCACGGGGGGGGTCTCACCGGGGAGCTGTTTTTT. The J gene is TRBJ2-2, the V gene TRBV7-8; TRBD2 matches 8 bases. The V segment lost 7 bases and the J segment 4 bases; nucleotides outside the gene matches: 8. The CDR3 is 15 residues long. The germline gives CDR1 SGHVS, CDR2 FQNEAQ. Full variable domain (rest looked up from reference TRBV7-8 and TRBJ2-2): GAGVSQSPRYKVAKRGQDVALRCDPISGHVSLFWYQQALGQGPEFLTYFQNEAQLDKSGLPSDRFFAERPEGSVSTLKIQRTQQEDSAVYLCASTHGGGLTGELFFGEGSRLTVL.

A few counts support this clone. J is TRBJ2-3 and V is TRBV11-2, with 13 bases identical to TRBD2. The V gene's germline CDR1 is SGHAT and CDR2 FQNNGV. CDR3 length: 15 amino acids. After removal of 5 bases from V and 5 bases from J, the junction contained 4 bases not matched to a gene. The CDR3 DNA sequence: TGTGCCAGCAGCGCGGGACTAGCGGGAATAGATACGCAGTATTTT. Protein: CASSAGLAGIDTQYF.

This chain connects TRBV10-3 to TRBJ1-2; D remains unclear. V dropped 3 bases and J dropped 4 bases, with 12 bases sitting between them. CDR1 is ENHRY and CDR2 is SYGVKD in the germline V gene. This CDR3 has 14 amino acids. DNA for the CDR3: TGTGCCATCAGTGACCTTACTGAGATCTATGGCTACACCTTC. It translates to CAISDLTEIYGYTF.

This clone has just a few counts. The chain has TRBV5-6 and TRBJ2-6; D is ambiguous. Trimming shortened V by 1 base and J by 2 bases, and 4 bases separated the two germline ends. This CDR3 is 14 amino acids long. Germline CDR1 is SGHDT and CDR2 is YYEEEE. Written as DNA, the CDR3 is TGTGCCAGCAGCTTGCGGGCTGGGGCCAACGTCCTGACTTTC. Translated: CASSLRAGANVLTF.

The chain combines TRBV28 with TRBJ1-2, with D unclear. V lost 3 bases and J 4 bases, leaving 15 bases between the germline ends. Germline V gene sequence: CDR1 MDHEN, CDR2 SYDVKM. The CDR3 contains 15 residues. CDR3 DNA: TGTGCCAGCAGTTTTCAATTCACGGTTAGCTATGGCTACACCTTC. It codes for CASSFQFTVSYGYTF.

The chain uses TRBV19 and TRBJ2-7, with D maybe TRBD2 (6 bases). V gave up 6 bases and J gave up 6 bases, with 18 bases separating them. CDR1 and CDR2 from the germline V gene are LNHDA and SQIVND (reference sequence). The CDR3 contains 14 residues. CDR3 nucleotide sequence: TGTGCCAGTAGCGGAGGGACGTGGGGATTCGAGCAGTACTTC. Amino acid sequence: CASSGGTWGFEQYF.

The gene calls are TRBV15 and TRBJ2-5, with 10 nucleotides matching TRBD1. The CDR3 is 16 residues long. V shed 1 base and J 5 bases; nucleotides not matched to a gene: 7. CDR1 and CDR2 from the germline V gene are LNHNV and YYDKDF (reference sequence). The CDR3 here is CATSRGDRGAGETQYF. CDR3 coding DNA: TGTGCCACCAGCAGAGGGGACAGGGGTGCGGGGGAGACCCAGTACTTC.

The table lists this clone with a count of one. This chain joins TRBV9 and TRBJ2-3; D might be TRBD1 (5 bases). V lost 4 bases, J lost 3 bases, and 18 bases lay in between. Germline CDR1 reads SGDLS; CDR2 reads YYNGEE. This CDR3 is built from 16 residues. Here the CDR3 reads CASSPPRQGTTDTQYF. Here the CDR3 DNA reads TGTGCCAGCAGCCCCCCCAGGCAGGGTACAACAGATACGCAGTATTTT.

The chain employs TRBV4-1 and TRBJ2-1; 9 bases are shared with TRBD2. Trimming took 7 bases from V and 0 from J; bases not matched to a gene: 1. CDR1 and CDR2 (germline): MGHRA, YSYEKL. There are 14 residues in the CDR3. The CDR3 bases are TGCGCCAGCATTAGCGGGAGCTCCTACAATGAGCAGTTCTTC. This gives the protein CASISGSSYNEQFF.

This clone is a singleton in its sample. This chain uses TRBV9 with TRBJ2-5; perhaps TRBD2 as D (5 bases). The assigned J gene may be wrong: the sequence end matches TRBJ2-7 better. The CDR3 has 14 residues. The germline CDR1 and CDR2 sequences are SGDLS and YYNGEE. CDR3 sequence (DNA): TGTGCCAGCAGCGTAGATTCTGGGAGCTACGAGCAGTACTTC. It encodes CASSVDSGSYEQYF.

V and J are TRBV6-1 and TRBJ1-2, with 10 bases matching TRBD1. J was trimmed by 4 bases and V by 9 bases; bases with no gene match: 11. The germline CDR1 and CDR2 sequences are MNHNS and SASEGT. CDR3 size: 15 residues. The CDR3 here is CASTSGTGVSYGYTF. CDR3 bases: TGTGCCAGTACCTCCGGGACAGGGGTCTCCTATGGCTACACCTTC.

This chain joins TRBV27 and TRBJ1-1; D remains unclear. Per germline, CDR1 MNHEY and CDR2 SMNVEV (reference sequence). The CDR3 is 14 residues long. Trimming removed 1 base at V and 5 bases at J, with 11 bases between. CDR3 DNA: TGTGCCAGCAGTTTATGGGAGGGAGGGACTGAAGCTTTCTTT. Translation gives CASSLWEGGTEAFF.

The chain employs TRBV2 and TRBJ2-5; TRBD2 matches at 11 bases. Germline V gene sequence: CDR1 SNHLY, CDR2 FYNNEI. The CDR3 is made up of 14 amino acids. Unmatched junction bases numbered 5, after V lost 6 bases and J lost 5 bases. The DNA for the CDR3 is TGTGCCAGCAGCGTAGCGGGGGGGCAGGAGACCCAGTACTTC. As protein: CASSVAGGQETQYF.

The chain uses TRBV2 and TRBJ2-1, with 9 nucleotides matching TRBD1. Per the germline V gene, CDR1 is SNHLY and CDR2 is FYNNEI. This CDR3 contains 12 residues. V lost 10 bases, J lost 9 bases, and 7 bases stayed unmatched. CDR3: CATGTGFGEQFF. For the CDR3, the DNA is TGTGCCACAGGGACAGGGTTCGGTGAGCAGTTCTTC.

This chain connects TRBV5-5 to TRBJ2-7, with TRBD2 as a possible D gene (5 bases). Trimming shortened V by 1 base and J by 4 bases, and 6 bases separated the two germline ends. The CDR3 totals 12 residues. Germline V gene lookup returns CDR1 SGHKS and CDR2 YYEKEE (reference sequence). The CDR3 DNA sequence: TGTGCCAGCAGCTTGAGGGAGTACGAGCAGTACTTC. This encodes CASSLREYEQYF. The full variable domain, its missing parts supplied by reference TRBV5-5 and TRBJ2-7, is DAGVTQSPTHLIKTRGQQVTLRCSPISGHKSVSWYQQVLGQGPQFIFQYYEKEERGRGNFPDRFSARQFPNYSSELNVNALLLGDSALYLCASSLREYEQYFGPGTRLTVT.

The V call is TRBV4-1, the J call TRBJ2-7; D perhaps matches TRBD2 (7 bases). CDR1 and CDR2 from the germline V gene are MGHRA and YSYEKL. The CDR3 has 15 amino acids. The V gene lost 0 bases and the J gene lost 9 bases, with 18 bases spanning the gap. The CDR3 nucleotides read TGCGCCAGCAGCCAAGAAGGCGGGAGCGACAGGACGCAGTACTTC. This encodes CASSQEGGSDRTQYF.

The chain carries TRBV12-2 and TRBJ1-1. TRBV12-2 is deemed a pseudogene. The CDR3 runs to 19 residues. The CDR3 DNA reads as TGTGCAAGTCGCTTAGCTCGGATCCGGGAGGGGGACCAGGCCACTGAAGCTTTCTTT. It codes for CASRLARIREGDQATEAFF.

This clone has more than one count but fewer than ten. This rearrangement joins TRBV6-6 to TRBJ2-1; D is unresolved. Germline values: CDR1 MNHNY, CDR2 SVGAGI (reference sequence). Deletions cut 2 bases from V and 7 bases from J, with 6 bases between. The CDR3 contains 12 residues. CDR3 protein: CASSYLRNEQFF. In DNA, the CDR3 is TGTGCCAGCAGTTACCTTCGGAATGAGCAGTTCTTC.

The chain employs TRBV15 and TRBJ2-4; 8 bases match TRBD1. Per germline, CDR1 LNHNV and CDR2 YYDKDF (reference sequence). The CDR3 covers 16 residues. V trimming: 3 bases; J trimming: 6 bases; junction bases outside the gene matches: 10. In nucleotides, the CDR3 is TGTGCCACCAGCAGTTGGGACAGGAGTTTTATAAACATTCAGTACTTC. Its protein is CATSSWDRSFINIQYF.

J is TRBJ2-7 and V is TRBV7-8; the match to TRBD1 covers 7 bases. From germline, CDR1 is SGHVS and CDR2 FQNEAQ. Trimming cost V 1 base and J 6 bases; bases outside gene matches: 15. The CDR3 is 17 amino acids. CDR3 nucleotides: TGTGCCAGCAGCTTAGTTGGCAGGGACAGAATTAAGGCCGAGCAGTACTTC. The encoded protein is CASSLVGRDRIKAEQYF.

V gene TRBV6-5 combines with J gene TRBJ1-5, with TRBD1 matching 8 bases. The CDR3 is 14 residues long. V lost 5 bases, J lost 4 bases, and 4 bases stayed unmatched. Per germline, CDR1 MNHEY and CDR2 SVGAGI. CDR3 DNA: TGTGCCAGCAGTCCCGGGACAGGAAATCAGCCCCAGCATTTT. It is translated as CASSPGTGNQPQHF.

The chain recombines TRBV2 with TRBJ2-7; 7 positions match TRBD1. The V gene's germline CDR1 is SNHLY and CDR2 FYNNEI. V was clipped by 2 bases and J by 5 bases; unmatched bases: 18. CDR3 size: 18 residues. CDR3 DNA sequence: TGTGCCAGCAGTGAATTCCCCCAGACGGACAGGCTGGGTAACGAGCAGTACTTC. Translated, it gives CASSEFPQTDRLGNEQYF. Filled out from reference TRBV2 and TRBJ2-7, the complete variable domain reads EPEVTQTPSHQVTQMGQEVILRCVPISNHLYFYWYRQILGQKVEFLVSFYNNEISEKSEIFDDQFSVERPDGSNFTLKIRSTKLEDSAMYFCASSEFPQTDRLGNEQYFGPGTRLTVT.

The chain combines TRBV7-9 with TRBJ2-7; D is possibly TRBD1 (6 bases). The germline V gene encodes CDR1 SEHNR and CDR2 FQNEAQ (reference sequence). This CDR3 region has 12 residues. Trimming took 5 bases from V and 3 from J, leaving 8 bases between them. The CDR3 loop reads CASSRTDYEQYF. CDR3 DNA sequence: TGTGCCAGCAGCCGGACAGACTACGAGCAGTACTTC. Variable domain in full (rest from reference TRBV7-9 and TRBJ2-7): DTGVSQNPRHKITKRGQNVTFRCDPISEHNRLYWYRQTLGQGPEFLTYFQNEAQLEKSRLLSDRFSAERPKGSFSTLEIQRTEQGDSAMYLCASSRTDYEQYFGPGTRLTVT.

The V and J genes are TRBV19 and TRBJ1-1; D is perhaps TRBD1 (6 bases). Germline CDR1 and CDR2: LNHDA and SQIVND (reference sequence). The CDR3 loop spans 15 amino acids. V was trimmed by 6 bases and J by 0 bases, leaving 14 bases between them. This CDR3 reads CASRENRVVNTEAFF. In DNA, the CDR3 is TGTGCCAGTAGGGAGAACAGGGTTGTGAACACTGAAGCTTTCTTT.

V and J are TRBV11-3 and TRBJ2-3; 8 nucleotides align to TRBD2. This CDR3 comprises 13 residues. CDR1 is SGHNT, CDR2 YENEEA, per germline. V was clipped by 0 bases and J by 14 bases; unmatched bases: 7. The CDR3 DNA sequence: TGTGCCAGCAGCTTAGACCGGGGGGGGATAACGTATTTT. Amino acid sequence: CASSLDRGGITYF.

This clone is a singleton in its sample. The rearrangement joins TRBV7-9 to TRBJ1-2, with TRBD1 matching 8 bases. V trimming: 4 bases; J trimming: 4 bases; junction bases outside the gene matches: 11. CDR3 length: 16 amino acids. Germline loops: CDR1 SEHNR, CDR2 FQNEAQ (reference sequence). The CDR3 reads CASSSLNRGLVYGYTF. The DNA for the CDR3 is TGTGCCAGCAGCTCGCTTAACAGGGGGTTGGTCTATGGCTACACCTTC.